This record covers a single T cell receptor beta chain. Its target is not known. Autoimmune disease history or systemic immunosuppression barred patients. The data originate from a study of OX40 agonist ivuxolimab in advanced cancers. In the study overall: From roughly 20 to 85 years was the age range, with a mean of approximately 63 years, and nearly 85% were male. Study-wide findings and caveats: Expanded peripheral T-cell antigen specificity went undetermined.

Germline V CDR1 and CDR2: SGHDN, FVKESK. The CDR3 covers 17 residues. Trimming took 4 bases from V and 12 from J, leaving 28 bases between them. Assay used: immunoSEQ multiplex PCR; TCRdb lists only in-frame clones, some missing. The sample lists about 82,000 clones, 75% to 90% occurring once. This receptor was taken from an adult with an advanced solid tumor such as melanoma, head and neck, liver or kidney cancer. The source material was CD4+ or CD8+ T cells sorted from blood, sampled in a trial of the OX40 agonist ivuxolimab. The chain uses TRBV14 and TRBJ2-1; tentatively, D is TRBD2 (6 bases). CDR3 nucleotide sequence: TGTGCCAGCAGCCCGAACCGACATGCTAGCGTAGGGCTCGGGCAGTTCTTC. Protein: CASSPNRHASVGLGQFF.